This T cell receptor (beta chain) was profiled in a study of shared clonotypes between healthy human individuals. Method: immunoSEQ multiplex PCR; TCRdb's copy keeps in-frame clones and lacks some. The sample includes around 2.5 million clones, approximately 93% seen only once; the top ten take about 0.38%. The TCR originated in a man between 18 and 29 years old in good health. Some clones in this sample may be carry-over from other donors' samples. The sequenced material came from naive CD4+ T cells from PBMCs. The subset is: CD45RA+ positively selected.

The CDR3 DNA is TGTGCCAGCAGCGAAGCGTATCGGGCAACGGATGAAAAACTGTTTTTT. As protein: CASSEAYRATDEKLFF. The chain carries TRBV14 and TRBJ1-4; D not certain. Per the germline V gene, CDR1 is SGHDN and CDR2 is FVKESK. The CDR3 runs 16 residues. Trimming took 5 bases from V and 6 from J, leaving 19 bases between them.